This T cell receptor beta chain was sequenced for a study of beta chain features in type 1 diabetes. The investigators reverse transcribed all of the isolated RNA, so they sequenced expressed TCRB transcripts. Sequencing used immunoSEQ multiplex PCR; TCRdb keeps in-frame clones, though not all of them. The profile shows approximately 270,000 clones, approximately 15% of them singletons. CDR1 is SEHNR, CDR2 FQNEAQ, per germline (reference sequence). V was trimmed by 3 bases and J by 5 bases, leaving 11 bases between them. The CDR3 is 13 residues long. CD4+ naive, central memory, regulatory and stem cell-like memory cells were sorted via CD45RO/CCR7/CD25/CD127/CD95/CD27. Sort purity for all populations was recorded as exceeding 98%. General study findings and limits: VDJ junctions from patients with type 1 diabetes contained fewer insertions and more deletions. Significant though moderate, a shortening of TCRB CDR3s appeared in all four CD4+ subsets of Type 1 diabetes patients. PCR might favor shorter templates, but any such skew would affect patients and controls equally.

In this sample, this clone turned up a few times. The antigen remains unidentified. The V call is TRBV7-9, the J call TRBJ2-7; no clear D gene. The TCR originated in a man aged 25-45 years with type 1 diabetes. Sequencing was done on a sample of naive CD4+ T cells from blood. CDR3 residues: CASSFTLAHEQYF. The CDR3 DNA sequence: TGTGCCAGCAGCTTTACCCTGGCCCACGAGCAGTACTTC.